This TCR beta chain was sequenced during a study of blood T cell repertoires in COVID-19. Clinical history as reported by participants underpinned cohort assignment. Symptom resolution, clearance, or two negative PCRs marked the recovered donors of Cohort 3. Generated by immunoSEQ multiplex PCR, the TCRdb table keeps only in-frame clones and is missing some. The sample has around 290,000 clones, around nine tenths seen once; the top ten hold 2.6%. In its sample, this clone was seen a few times. Trimming left V 4 bases short and J 3 bases short, with 7 bases between. This CDR3 has 13 residues. CDR1 and CDR2 (germline): MNHEY, SVGEGT.

This receptor was taken from a woman aged 18 to 35 who had recovered from COVID-19. The chain carries TRBV6-2 or TRBV6-3 and TRBJ1-5, with D hard to call. Sequencing was performed on PBMCs or T cells enriched from blood (not recorded which). CDR3 amino acids: CASSLRVNQPQHF. The CDR3 DNA is TGTGCCAGCAGTTTACGGGTCAATCAGCCCCAGCATTTT.